This T cell receptor (beta chain) was identified during a study of blood T cells in healthy people across ages (dated by TCRdb to between 2014 and 2016). General notes on the study: In model experiments, template switching captured roughly one uniquely barcoded TCR beta cDNA molecule for every two T cells. The study measured age-related changes in TCR beta repertoire diversity using deep sequencing normalized with unique cDNA molecular identifiers. The donors were divided into four age groups: young (average 16 years), middle-aged (over 35), aged (62) and long-lived (about 90). For two donors (one aged 18 to 30 and one aged 80 or older), the study analyzed two additional independent replicas of 1 million unique cDNA reads from the same blood draw. Beyond this particular receptor, the publication reports: Observed TCR beta diversity per million T cells fell roughly linearly with age, and a significant reduction was already apparent by age about 36. Estimates of total diversity from one million sequenced T cells were regarded as lower bounds and underestimates. Because profiling used bulk unsorted PBMCs, naive and antigen-experienced compartments could not be compared conclusively. Observed TCR beta diversity correlated strongly with the percentage of naive T cells measured by flow cytometry. Compared with the aged group, the long-lived group had more naive CD4+ T cells, fewer expanded clones and increased TCR diversity, suggesting age selection. The CMV infection status of donors was not known, potentially confounding age-related changes in expanded clonotypes.

V and J lose 4 bases and 11 bases, and a span of 9 bases separates them. CDR1 and CDR2 were assigned from the germline V gene as SQVTM and ANQGSEA. CDR3 length: 10 amino acids, cysteine to phenylalanine. The retained sequence is limited to the CDR3, 30 bases, with the frame set at the first base. The library was produced with 5' RACE. TCRdb records Illumina HiSeq 2500 as the sequencer. The second PCR ran for roughly 6 to 11 cycles and used a J-beta primer mix along with a sample-barcoded 5' primer. Each TCR beta cDNA molecule received a unique molecular identifier from a template-switch 5' adaptor carrying 12 random nucleotides. At least 2.5 million CDR3-containing paired-end reads were obtained from each sample. All of the RNA was converted into first-strand cDNA using the Mint cDNA synthesis kit, with a TRBC-specific oligonucleotide serving as the primer. After uracil-DNA glycosylase treatment, a first 18-cycle PCR used universal primers M1SS and BC2_uni_R on all cDNA. In the paper's pipeline: Each sample was normalized by randomly selecting 1 million high-quality reads, each carrying a distinct molecular identifier. Instead of being binned into consensus sequences, reads that shared molecular identifiers were thrown out. MiTCR, set to a Q25 quality threshold and the strictest error-elimination algorithm, was used for CDR3 identification, clonotype clustering and error correction. Lower-bound total TCR beta diversity was estimated with a nonparametric unseen species model using Euler transformation. TCRdb redid the processing of the public reads, applying fastp at Q25 and MiXCR, and retained in-frame beta chains. Each entry merges the rows of one CDR3 protein and shows their most common DNA and genes. For this entry, the V and J calls and clone size follow TCRdb and not the study's own pipeline. Within this sample are about 570,000 distinct CDR3 sequences, with around 27% of them counted one time only. Of the sample, approximately 3.6% is held by the ten largest clones.

Of note for this clonotype: The specificity of this receptor is unknown. Base quality data are lacking; no much larger clone is found one base away.

The approximately 41 donors, aged about 6 to 100 years, were systemically healthy Caucasian individuals from Russia. About 10 milliliters of peripheral blood were collected from each donor into EDTA-treated Vacutainer tubes. Ficoll-Paque density-gradient centrifugation was used to isolate PBMCs, with at least 7 million obtained per sample. Total RNA, at least 6 micrograms per sample, was extracted from PBMCs with Trizol reagent. The percentages of naive CD45RAhigh/CD27high T cells were determined by flow cytometry on a PBMC aliquot from every donor. These data were also reused for a study on T cells of mothers and their children. The second paper further reports: Donors were nine systemically healthy Caucasian individuals: three mothers and their six children. cDNA synthesis used all of the extracted RNA, with roughly 1.5 ug of RNA in each 15 ul reaction. In the second PCR, the M1S primer introduced both the sample barcodes and 2-4 random nucleotides. More than 9.5 million TCR beta CDR3 reads were obtained from each mother, and roughly 3.1 million reads were obtained from each child. TCR recombination output is similarly shaped by thymic selection in related and unrelated pairs, with a minor effect exerted by inherited differences. Related mother-child pairs always showed normalized repertoire overlap that was slightly higher than in unrelated mother-child pairs, though the difference was never significant. Persistent microchimeric T cell clones were not detected, at a sensitivity of 95 to 100 clones per million clonotypes. To look for features that set related mother-child pairs apart from unrelated individuals, the researchers ran deep NGS to compare the TCR beta repertoires of mothers and children. The mean age was about 37 +/- 4 years for the mothers and around 10 +/- 4 years for the children. Libraries were sequenced on Illumina HiSeq 2000 with 100+100 nt paired-end reads after adapter ligation with NEBNext reagents. Mother and child libraries were prepared a month apart and sequenced in separate runs to prevent cross-contamination. Each donor had between roughly 450,000 and 2,100,000 distinct TCR beta clonotypes identified. Naive TCR beta clonotypes were estimated from low-frequency clonotypes matched to each donor's FACS-determined naive share, without sorting.

This receptor was taken from a boy under 10 years old in good health. This chain is built from TRBV29-1 and TRBJ2-1; TRBD2 is a possible D gene, resting on 6 matching bases. Source material: blood. CDR3 reads: CSVGAGQQFF. The DNA sequence follows: TGCAGCGTTGGGGCGGGGCAGCAGTTCTTC.